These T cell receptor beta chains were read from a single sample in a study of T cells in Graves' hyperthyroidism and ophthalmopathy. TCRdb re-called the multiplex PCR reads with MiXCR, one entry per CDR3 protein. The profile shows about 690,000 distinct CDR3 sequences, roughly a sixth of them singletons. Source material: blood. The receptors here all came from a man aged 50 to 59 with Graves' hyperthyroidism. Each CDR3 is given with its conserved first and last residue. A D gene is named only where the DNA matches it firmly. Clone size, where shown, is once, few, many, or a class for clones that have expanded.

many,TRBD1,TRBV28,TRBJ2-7,TGTGCCAGCAACCCACAGGGGGCAAAAAGTGAGCAGTACTTC,CASNPQGAKSEQYF
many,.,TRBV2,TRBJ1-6,TGTGCCAGCAGTGCACCGGAAAATTCACCCCTCCACTTT,CASSAPENSPLHF
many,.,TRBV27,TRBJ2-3,TGTGCCAGCAGTTTGAGGCAGGGGATGAGGTATTTT,CASSLRQGMRYF
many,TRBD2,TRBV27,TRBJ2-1,TGTGCCAGCAGGGCTAGCGGCCCTAATGAGCAGTTCTTC,CASRASGPNEQFF
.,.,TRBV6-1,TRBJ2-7,TGTGCCAGCTGGGCAGGCCGACCCTACGAGCAGTACTTC,CASWAGRPYEQYF
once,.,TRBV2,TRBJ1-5,TGTGCCAGCAGGTATACAGGTGTCAATCAGCCCCAGCATTTT,CASRYTGVNQPQHF
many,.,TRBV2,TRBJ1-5,TGTGCCAGCAGTGAGTCCGGGGGGGTCAGCCAGCCCCAGCATTTT,CASSESGGVSQPQHF
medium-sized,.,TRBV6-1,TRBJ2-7,TGTGCCAGCAGTCACTACTTACACAGCCCCCTCTCCTACGAGCAGTACTTC,CASSHYLHSPLSYEQYF
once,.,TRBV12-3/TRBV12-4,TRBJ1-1,TGTGCCAGCAGCCAAATCCGGGGAGACGCTTTCTTT,CASSQIRGDAFF
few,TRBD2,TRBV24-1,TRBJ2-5,TGTGCCACCAGTGCAGGAGGGAGGGGAGAGACCCAGTACTTC,CATSAGGRGETQYF